This TCR beta chain emerged from a study of CD8+ T cells in alopecia areata. The treatment was: oral pan-JAK inhibitor, 5-10 mg twice daily. Per germline, CDR1 MDHEN and CDR2 SYDVKM. The CDR3 covers 12 residues. Trimming took off 3 bases at V and 8 bases at J, with 10 bases between the two ends. cDNA reverse transcribed from extracted RNA served as the sequencing template. The protocol was immunoSEQ multiplex PCR, while the TCRdb copy is restricted to in-frame clones and leaves out a portion. The sample lists roughly 190,000 clones, roughly three fifths occurring once. This sequence originates from a human donor with alopecia areata. The specimen comprised CD4+ T cells sorted from blood, sampled at week 4, from a patient treated with tofacitinib. This chain joins TRBV28 and TRBJ1-2, with D unclear. In DNA, the CDR3 is TGTGCCAGCAGTTTGGGTGGAACGGGCTACACCTTC. It encodes CASSLGGTGYTF.